What follows describes a single T cell receptor beta chain. Its antigen remains unidentified. Within the sample, other DNA sequences also encode this same CDR3. Once RNA had been extracted, it was reverse transcribed into cDNA to act as the sequencing template. Sequencing was performed with immunoSEQ multiplex PCR; in TCRdb, only in-frame clones are kept and a portion is missing. The data contain around 70,000 clones, approximately 29% of them seen just once; the ten biggest clones take up about 15%. This CDR3 spans 14 amino acids. The V gene end was trimmed by 6 bases and the J gene end by 2 bases; junction bases not matched to a gene: 5. In germline, CDR1 is SQVTM, CDR2 ANQGSEA. The sample is drawn from a study of CD8+ T cells in alopecia areata. For the study at large: Treatment comprised oral tofacitinib, 5 to 10 mg twice daily, in treated patients. General observations from the study: A large proportion of expanded lesional clones were detected persisting in scalp and blood during tofacitinib.

Treatment reported: oral pan-JAK inhibitor, 5-10 mg twice daily. The sample was CD8+ T cells sorted from blood, taken at week 4, from a patient treated with tofacitinib. The sequence was collected from a human donor with alopecia areata. This chain joins TRBV29-1 and TRBJ2-1, with 9 bases aligning to TRBD2. The CDR3 sequence: CSVEGLAAYNEQFF. The CDR3, as DNA: TGCAGCGTCGAGGGACTAGCCGCCTACAATGAGCAGTTCTTC.